A single sample is the source of the 10 T cell receptor beta chains below, sequenced in a study of early T cells in non-severe SARS-CoV-2 infection. TCRdb reprocessed the 5' RACE reads via MiXCR and lists one record per CDR3 protein. The table lists 35,000 to 40,000 distinct CDR3 sequences, 3% to 4% of them singletons. The sequencing sample was made of whole blood. These receptors originate from an adult who was a healthcare worker with PCR-confirmed SARS-CoV-2 infection or an uninfected control (not recorded which).

This clonotype was observed a handful of times. This sequence joins TRBV20-1 and TRBJ1-4; a weak D match, TRBD1 (6 bases). The CDR3 spans 15 residues. V lost 1 base to trimming and J lost 1 base, with 10 bases between them. Germline assignment: CDR1 DFQATT and CDR2 SNEGSKA (reference sequence). CDR3 in amino acids: CSARGAGVTNEKLFF. Written as DNA, the CDR3 is TGCAGTGCTAGAGGTGCAGGGGTAACTAATGAAAAACTGTTTTTT.

Many counts were recorded for this clonotype. The J gene is TRBJ2-3, the V gene TRBV7-9; D perhaps matches TRBD1 (6 bases). Germline values: CDR1 SEHNR, CDR2 FQNEAQ (reference sequence). Trimming removed 5 bases from V and 2 bases from J, with 14 bases in between. The CDR3 is 15 residues long. In DNA, the CDR3 is TGTGCCAGCAGCCACAGGACAGAACTCACAGATACGCAGTATTTT. Its translation is CASSHRTELTDTQYF.

Many counts were recorded for this clonotype. The chain is built from TRBV20-1 and TRBJ2-3; D may be TRBD2 (6 bases). Trimming shortened V by 2 bases and J by 2 bases, and 14 bases separated the two germline ends. There are 15 residues in the CDR3. Germline CDR1 reads DFQATT; CDR2 reads SNEGSKA (reference sequence). The CDR3, as DNA: TGCAGTGCTAGACGATCGGGACTCAACACAGATACGCAGTATTTT. This encodes CSARRSGLNTDTQYF.

The rearrangement uses TRBV5-6 and TRBJ2-7; a possible D gene is TRBD1 (5 bases). Germline V CDR1 and CDR2: SGHDT, YYEEEE. This CDR3 has 16 amino acids. Trimming removed 4 bases at V and 0 bases at J, with 17 bases between. CDR3 sequence (DNA): TGTGCCAGCAGCCTACCCGGCAGGGAAAGCTCCTACGAGCAGTACGTC. This translates into CASSLPGRESSYEQYV.

This clonotype was seen at least ten times. The chain employs TRBV12-3 or TRBV12-4 and TRBJ1-5, with 7 bases that match TRBD1. The CDR3 is made up of 18 amino acids. The V gene end was trimmed by 6 bases and the J gene end by 0 bases; junction bases not matched to a gene: 14. CDR3 in amino acids: CASSSTSGGPYSNQPQHF. The DNA for the CDR3 is TGTGCCAGCAGCTCCACTTCAGGGGGACCGTATAGCAATCAGCCCCAGCATTTT.

This clonotype was found many times. The V gene is TRBV2, the J gene TRBJ2-2; D is uncertain. V was pared by 5 bases and J by 0 bases, with 4 bases between. The CDR3 sequence is 13 residues long. The germline CDR1 and CDR2 sequences are SNHLY and FYNNEI. The CDR3 DNA follows: TGTGCCAGCAGTCCGGCGAACACCGGGGAGCTGTTTTTT. Translating gives CASSPANTGELFF.

At least ten counts were recorded for this clonotype. J is TRBJ2-2 and V is TRBV4-2; 8 bases match TRBD1. The CDR3 contains 18 residues. V lost 0 bases, J lost 0 bases, and 6 bases stayed unmatched. CDR1 is LGHNA and CDR2 is YNFKEQ in the germline V gene. The CDR3: CASSQDWAGGTNTGELFF. CDR3 DNA: TGTGCCAGCAGCCAAGATTGGGCAGGGGGCACGAACACCGGGGAGCTGTTTTTT.

This clonotype was seen repeatedly, ten times or more. V and J are TRBV7-8 and TRBJ1-2, with 8 bases lining up with TRBD1. Germline assignment: CDR1 SGHVS and CDR2 FQNEAQ. After removal of 7 bases from V and 8 bases from J, the junction contained 15 bases not matched to a gene. The CDR3 has 15 residues. The CDR3 sequence: CASTPPGQANSGYTF. CDR3 nucleotide sequence: TGTGCCAGCACCCCGCCGGGACAGGCAAATTCGGGCTACACCTTC.

This clonotype has more than one count but fewer than ten. The rearrangement links TRBV7-9 to TRBJ2-7; tentatively, D is TRBD1 (6 bases). Germline-derived CDR1 and CDR2 are SEHNR and FQNEAQ (reference sequence). CDR3 length: 14 amino acids. V lost 6 bases, J lost 7 bases, and 19 bases lay in between. The CDR3 here is CASSLGTQEPEQYV. DNA of the CDR3: TGTGCCAGCAGTCTCGGGACACAGGAACCTGAGCAGTACGTC.

This clonotype was counted ten times or more. The chain recombines TRBV20-1 with TRBJ1-5; 8 bases map to TRBD1. With 5 bases clipped from V and 3 bases from J, the junction kept 6 bases outside the gene matches. The CDR3 runs to 14 residues. Germline V gene data show CDR1 as DFQATT and CDR2 as SNEGSKA (reference sequence). CDR3 region: CSAPRQGTNQPQHF. Here the CDR3 DNA reads TGCAGTGCTCCTAGACAGGGGACCAATCAGCCCCAGCATTTT.